The source of this T cell receptor beta chain is a study of T cell repertoires in cytomegalovirus infection. About the study: HLA-C-restricted CMV epitopes, recently identified, and well-studied HLA-B-restricted ones were used by the study. Through public TCR beta signatures, both CMV infection and matching HLA type were indicated.

MiXCR, run by TCRdb on the reads, gives a single entry per CDR3 protein. The sample lists 60,000 to 75,000 distinct CDR3 sequences; roughly 28% were seen once. About this clonotype itself: Its antigen is currently unknown.

Study conclusions and caveats: Across the ex vivo response, the dominant clonotypes were HLA-C-restricted CMV-specific TCR beta clonotypes.

Germline loops: CDR1 SEHNR, CDR2 FQNEAQ (reference sequence). The CDR3 extends over 12 amino acids. The V end lost 6 bases, the J end lost 5 bases, and 10 bases lay between the germline ends. The source of this sequence is a human donor in good health (CMV status not recorded). Some clones in this sample may be carry-over from other donors' samples. The specimen was CD8+ T cells from cultured PBMCs, collected from culture after CMV antigen stimulation. The gene calls are TRBV7-9 and TRBJ1-1, with D unclear. CDR3 residues: CASSRGKTEAFF. For the CDR3, the DNA is TGTGCCAGCAGTCGGGGAAAAACTGAAGCTTTCTTT.